The T cell receptor beta chain described here comes from a study of T cell responses to AZD1222 COVID-19 vaccine. Clones were read by immunoSEQ multiplex PCR, and TCRdb kept only the in-frame ones, dropping some. This sample has approximately 140,000 clones, with about 87% found just once. V lost 1 base, J lost 6 bases, and 10 bases lay in between. The CDR3 has 15 residues. Per the germline V gene, CDR1 is MNHEY and CDR2 is SVGAGI. This TCR was sampled from an adult in good health. This chain links TRBV6-5 with TRBJ1-6; tentative D call: TRBD1 (6 bases). The sequencing used peripheral blood, collected on day 0 of AZD1222 vaccination. The CDR3 loop reads CASSYYRVGNSPLHF. The CDR3 DNA reads TGTGCCAGCAGTTACTACAGGGTGGGTAATTCACCCCTCCACTTT.